Following are 10 T cell receptor beta chains from one sample sequenced in a study of blood T cell repertoires in COVID-19. Libraries were prepared by immunoSEQ multiplex PCR; TCRdb keeps only in-frame clonotypes and omits some of them. The profile shows approximately 110,000 clones, 70% to 75% of them singletons. Sequences were obtained from peripheral blood. These receptors originate from a man aged 80 or over with COVID-19, enrolled during active disease.

The V call is TRBV2, the J call TRBJ1-1; 8 nucleotides match TRBD1. The V and J ends lost 2 bases and 4 bases, in that order; junction bases with no gene match: 3. CDR3 length equals 14 residues. CDR1 is SNHLY, CDR2 FYNNEI, per germline. This chain's CDR3 is CASSERTGGTEAFF. The CDR3 region has the DNA TGTGCCAGCAGTGAAAGAACAGGGGGCACTGAAGCTTTCTTT.

The chain uses TRBV27 and TRBJ2-1; TRBD2 agrees at 14 bases. The length of the CDR3 is 16 residues. Per the germline V gene, CDR1 is MNHEY and CDR2 is SMNVEV (reference sequence). The ends lost 10 bases at V and 8 bases at J; junction bases unmatched: 13. This CDR3 is CATSGSGTSGRHEQFF. The DNA of the CDR3 is TGTGCCACCTCGGGGAGCGGGACTAGCGGGAGACATGAGCAGTTCTTC.

This rearrangement joins TRBV24-1 to TRBJ2-1; TRBD2 matches 7 bases. The germline V gene encodes CDR1 KGHDR and CDR2 SFDVKD. Trimming at V came to 2 bases and at J to 10 bases, leaving 10 bases not matched to a gene. CDR3 size: 15 residues. The CDR3 DNA reads as TGTGCCACCAGTGATTCTACGCGGGGAGGGTCCGAGCAGTTCTTC. This sequence encodes CATSDSTRGGSEQFF.

This chain links TRBV19 with TRBJ1-2; 9 bases are shared with TRBD1. CDR1 LNHDA and CDR2 SQIVND come from the germline V gene (reference sequence). CDR3 length: 15 residues. V shed 5 bases and J 3 bases; nucleotides not matched to a gene: 7. The CDR3 DNA follows: TGTGCCAGTAGTCCAGGGACAGGGATTGACTATGGCTACACCTTC. Protein product: CASSPGTGIDYGYTF.

The chain carries TRBV10-3 and TRBJ2-7; possibly TRBD1 for D (5 bases). The CDR3 is 13 residues long. Germline assignment: CDR1 ENHRY and CDR2 SYGVKD. Trimming removed 2 bases from V and 3 bases from J, with 8 bases in between. This CDR3 is CAISENQGYEQYF. CDR3 coding DNA: TGTGCCATCAGTGAGAACCAGGGCTACGAGCAGTACTTC.

CDR3 residues: CASSLGSGALGNTIYF. CDR3 coding DNA: TGCGCCAGCAGCTTGGGATCAGGGGCGCTTGGAAACACCATATATTTT. This chain connects TRBV5-1 to TRBJ1-3; D possibly corresponds to TRBD1 (6 bases). CDR3 length: 16 amino acids. V was trimmed by 0 bases and J by 3 bases, leaving 13 bases between them. CDR1 is SGHRS and CDR2 is YFSETQ in the germline V gene.

The rearrangement uses TRBV9 and TRBJ1-1; weak D call: TRBD1 (5 bases). Germline V gene sequence: CDR1 SGDLS, CDR2 YYNGEE. V was shortened by 3 bases and J by 3 bases, with 15 bases between the two germline ends. CDR3 length equals 15 residues. The CDR3, as DNA: TGTGCCAGCAGCGGGGGGGACCGCTCAGACACTGAAGCTTTCTTT. Translation gives CASSGGDRSDTEAFF.

This chain uses TRBV7-9 with TRBJ1-4; 9 nucleotides match TRBD1. The V and J ends lost 5 bases and 8 bases, in that order; junction bases with no gene match: 3. This CDR3 is 13 amino acids long. Germline-derived CDR1 and CDR2 are SEHNR and FQNEAQ (reference sequence). CDR3: CASSRTGVEKLFF. CDR3 DNA sequence: TGTGCCAGCAGCCGGACAGGGGTGGAAAAACTGTTTTTT. Complete variable domain (other parts from reference TRBV7-9 and TRBJ1-4): DTGVSQNPRHKITKRGQNVTFRCDPISEHNRLYWYRQTLGQGPEFLTYFQNEAQLEKSRLLSDRFSAERPKGSFSTLEIQRTEQGDSAMYLCASSRTGVEKLFFGSGTQLSVL.

The chain joins TRBV6-2 or TRBV6-3 to TRBJ2-3, with D tentatively TRBD1 (6 bases). CDR3 length: 14 amino acids. The germline gives CDR1 MNHEY, CDR2 SVGEGT. The V and J ends lost 6 bases and 0 bases respectively, with 10 bases between them. CDR3 nucleotide sequence: TGTGCCAGCAGACCTAGGGGGAGCACAGATACGCAGTATTTT. It yields the protein CASRPRGSTDTQYF.

Points on this clone: This same CDR3 is encoded by further DNA sequences in the sample. The chain uses TRBV6-6 and TRBJ1-2; 10 bases map to TRBD1. There are 13 residues in the CDR3. Germline CDR1 MNHNY, CDR2 SVGAGI (reference sequence). V lost 2 bases, J lost 7 bases, and 1 base stayed unmatched. The CDR3 DNA is TGTGCCAGCAGTTACGGACAGGGGGGTGGCTACACCTTC. Translating it yields CASSYGQGGGYTF.